A single sample is the source of the 22 T cell receptor beta chains below, sequenced in a study of OX40 agonist ivuxolimab in advanced cancers. Only in-frame clones appear in the TCRdb table, and some are missing; sequencing was by immunoSEQ multiplex PCR. The table has tens of thousands of clones, 70% to 90% seen once; the top ten hold over 3%. This material consisted of CD4+ or CD8+ T cells sorted from blood, taken in a trial of the OX40 agonist ivuxolimab. The source is an adult with an advanced solid tumor such as melanoma, head and neck, liver or kidney cancer.

This chain links TRBV5-8 with TRBJ1-5; D might be TRBD1 (5 bases). V gave up 4 bases and J gave up 2 bases, with 10 bases separating them. The CDR3 runs 14 residues. CDR1 is SGHTS, CDR2 YDEGEE, per germline. In nucleotides, the CDR3 is TGTGCCAGCAGCATAGAACAGGGCAATCAGCCCCAGCATTTT. Encoded protein: CASSIEQGNQPQHF.

The chain combines TRBV18 with TRBJ2-3; 8 nucleotides align to TRBD1. The CDR3 has 15 amino acids. CDR1 and CDR2 (germline): KGHSH, LQKENI. Trimming at V came to 3 bases and at J to 1 base, leaving 3 bases not matched to a gene. The CDR3 reads CASSPTGDGTDTQYF. The CDR3 DNA follows: TGTGCCAGCTCACCGACAGGGGATGGCACAGATACGCAGTATTTT.

The rearrangement joins TRBV25-1 to TRBJ2-3; 7 bases map to TRBD2. The germline CDR1 and CDR2 sequences are MGHDK and SYGVNS. V lost 3 bases to trimming and J lost 2 bases; unmatched junction nucleotides: 5. This CDR3 is 15 amino acids long. CDR3 amino acids: CASSDSSGYTDTQYF. The CDR3 nucleotides read TGTGCCAGCAGTGATTCTAGCGGATACACAGATACGCAGTATTTT. The full variable domain, with the rest looked up from reference TRBV25-1 and TRBJ2-3, is EADIYQTPRYLVIGTGKKITLECSQTMGHDKMYWYQQDPGMELHLIHYSYGVNSTEKGDLSSESTVSRIRTEHFPLTLESARPSHTSQYLCASSDSSGYTDTQYFGPGTRLTVL.

This chain connects TRBV15 to TRBJ2-3; D is uncertain. The V end was cut by 8 bases, the J end by 2 bases, with 11 bases between. The V gene's germline CDR1 is LNHNV and CDR2 YYDKDF (reference sequence). This CDR3 spans 13 amino acids. The CDR3 DNA reads TGTGCCACCGACTCCCCTGCCACAGATACGCAGTATTTT. Its protein is CATDSPATDTQYF.

This clone was detected a few times. The rearrangement links TRBV7-2 to TRBJ1-1; 8 positions match TRBD1. Germline V gene sequence: CDR1 SGHTA, CDR2 FQGNSA. The CDR3 consists of 15 residues. Losses at the gene ends were 5 bases for V and 1 base for J; bases not matched to a gene: 6. CDR3 in amino acids: CASSLTGASNTEAFF. The CDR3 DNA sequence: TGTGCCAGCAGCCTGACAGGGGCGTCGAACACTGAAGCTTTCTTT.

V and J are TRBV19 and TRBJ1-5, with D possibly TRBD1 on 6 matching bases. The CDR3 length is 13 residues. V was cut by 2 bases and J by 9 bases, with 11 bases left in between. Germline-derived CDR1 and CDR2 are LNHDA and SQIVND (reference sequence). The CDR3 sequence is CASSIKGGPPQHF. In DNA, the CDR3 is TGTGCCAGTAGTATAAAGGGGGGCCCGCCCCAGCATTTT.

The chain couples TRBV14 to TRBJ2-3, with 7 bases aligning to TRBD2. Per the germline V gene, CDR1 is SGHDN and CDR2 is FVKESK. This CDR3 has 15 amino acids. Unmatched junction bases numbered 6, after V lost 4 bases and J lost 2 bases. CDR3 sequence (DNA): TGTGCCAGCAGCCTTCTTAGCGGGTACACAGATACGCAGTATTTT. This translates into CASSLLSGYTDTQYF.

V is TRBV28 and J is TRBJ2-5, with no clear D. The CDR3 has 16 amino acids. V dropped 5 bases and J dropped 0 bases, with 16 bases sitting between them. CDR1 is MDHEN and CDR2 is SYDVKM in the germline V gene. CDR3 in amino acids: CASSPLFGWDQETQYF. The CDR3 DNA is TGTGCCAGCAGTCCTCTTTTTGGGTGGGACCAAGAGACCCAGTACTTC.

V and J are TRBV2 and TRBJ2-1, with D uncertain. The CDR3 consists of 13 residues. V lost 2 bases to trimming and J lost 6 bases, with 8 bases between them. Germline-derived CDR1 and CDR2 are SNHLY and FYNNEI. The CDR3 region has the DNA TGTGCCAGCAGTGAATACGACCCCAATGAGCAGTTCTTC. Encoded protein: CASSEYDPNEQFF.

With respect to this clone: The sample contains more than one DNA sequence encoding this CDR3. The rearrangement uses TRBV7-9 and TRBJ2-3; possible D gene TRBD2, 5 bases. V lost 0 bases and J lost 4, with 5 bases in between. The CDR3 has 13 amino acids. Germline CDR1 is SEHNR and CDR2 is FQNEAQ (reference sequence). The CDR3, as DNA: TGTGCCAGCAGCTTAGCGGGAGCAGATACGCAGTATTTT. Amino acid sequence: CASSLAGADTQYF.

The V call is TRBV28, the J call TRBJ2-7, with D perhaps TRBD2 (5 bases). V lost 5 bases to trimming and J lost 5 bases, with 10 bases between them. There are 12 residues in the CDR3. CDR1 is MDHEN, CDR2 SYDVKM, per germline. This chain's CDR3 is CASSKDWNEQYF. CDR3 sequence (DNA): TGTGCCAGCAGTAAGGACTGGAACGAGCAGTACTTC.

The rearrangement links TRBV30 to TRBJ2-7; D gene ambiguous. Trimming stripped 0 bases from V and 5 bases from J, with 5 bases between. CDR3 length equals 11 residues. The germline gives CDR1 GTSNPN, CDR2 SVGIG (reference sequence). The CDR3 loop reads CAWSVFDEQYF. CDR3 coding DNA: TGTGCCTGGAGTGTCTTTGACGAGCAGTACTTC.

Only a few counts were recorded for this clone. J is TRBJ2-1 and V is TRBV5-1; no firm D call. CDR3 length equals 15 residues. Trimming pared 0 bases from V and 3 bases from J, leaving 10 bases between. CDR1 and CDR2 (germline): SGHRS, YFSETQ. The DNA of the CDR3 is TGCGCCAGCAGCTTGGGCGGAATAGTCTACAATGAGCAGTTCTTC. It is translated as CASSLGGIVYNEQFF.

The V call is TRBV28, the J call TRBJ1-5, with TRBD1 matching 8 bases. Germline V gene data show CDR1 as MDHEN and CDR2 as SYDVKM. The CDR3 has 15 amino acids. Unmatched junction bases numbered 9, after V lost 7 bases and J lost 4 bases. The CDR3 sequence is CASTRGTGYNQPQHF. In DNA, the CDR3 is TGTGCCAGCACACGGGGGACAGGATATAATCAGCCCCAGCATTTT.

Only one count was recorded for this clone. The chain combines TRBV2 with TRBJ1-6, with D perhaps matching TRBD1 (5 bases). The CDR3 runs 15 residues. The germline V gene has CDR1 SNHLY and CDR2 FYNNEI. V lost 6 bases and J 8 bases, leaving 17 bases between the germline ends. The DNA for the CDR3 is TGTGCCAGCAGCGCAGGGAGGCAGGGCGATTCACCCCTCCACTTT. This codes for CASSAGRQGDSPLHF.

This clone was seen just once. The chain combines TRBV28 with TRBJ2-7; TRBD2 agrees at 9 bases. J was trimmed by 3 bases and V by 10 bases; bases with no gene match: 10. Germline assignment: CDR1 MDHEN and CDR2 SYDVKM. This CDR3 has 14 residues. In nucleotides, the CDR3 is TGTGCCACTCGGCCTAGCGGGGTTCTCTACGAGCAGTACTTC. Translated, it gives CATRPSGVLYEQYF.

This chain uses TRBV7-3 with TRBJ2-1; 7 positions agree with TRBD1. V lost 5 bases, J lost 4 bases, and 5 bases stayed unmatched. The germline V gene has CDR1 SGHTA and CDR2 FQGTGA. CDR3 length: 14 amino acids. For the CDR3, the DNA is TGTGCCAGCAGCCCGGACAGGTTGTACAATGAGCAGTTCTTC. It is translated as CASSPDRLYNEQFF.

This clone appeared a single time. The CDR3 DNA is TGTGCCAGCAGCTTGAGCGGGAGGGGCTACGAGCAGTACTTC. Translation gives CASSLSGRGYEQYF. The chain uses TRBV7-8 and TRBJ2-7, with 10 bases aligning to TRBD2. The CDR3 covers 14 residues. With 3 bases clipped from V and 3 bases from J, the junction kept 2 bases outside the gene matches. Germline assignment: CDR1 SGHVS and CDR2 FQNEAQ.

J is TRBJ1-1 and V is TRBV29-1; TRBD1 aligns across 7 bases. The trim removed 6 bases at V and 10 bases at J, leaving 8 bases unmatched. This CDR3 has 11 amino acids. Germline lookup yields CDR1 SQVTM and CDR2 ANQGSEA. The CDR3: CSVEQGKGAFF. DNA of the CDR3: TGCAGCGTAGAACAGGGGAAGGGAGCTTTCTTT.

DNA of the CDR3: TGTGCCAGCAGCCTAGGACTAGCGGGAGGGCCGGATCATGAGCAGTTCTTC. Translated, it gives CASSLGLAGGPDHEQFF. V is TRBV5-4 and J is TRBJ2-1; 15 bases match TRBD2. V lost 4 bases, J lost 8 bases, and 10 bases stayed unmatched. Germline CDR1 SGHNT, CDR2 YYREEE (reference sequence). The CDR3 spans 17 residues.

This rearrangement joins TRBV28 to TRBJ2-7, with a tentative D call TRBD2 (5 bases). The germline gives CDR1 MDHEN, CDR2 SYDVKM. The CDR3 spans 13 residues. V lost 5 bases and J 1 base, leaving 9 bases between the germline ends. The CDR3 reads CASSTPGSYEQYF. In nucleotides, the CDR3 is TGTGCCAGCAGTACACCGGGATCCTACGAGCAGTACTTC.

The chain uses TRBV7-3 and TRBJ2-5; 9 nucleotides agree with TRBD2. CDR3 size: 15 residues. V dropped 5 bases and J dropped 5; count of bases not matched to a gene: 9. The germline CDR1 and CDR2 sequences are SGHTA and FQGTGA. CDR3 protein: CASSRSGSDGETQYF. The CDR3 DNA reads as TGTGCCAGCAGCCGTAGCGGGAGTGACGGGGAGACCCAGTACTTC.